The T cell receptor (beta chain) under discussion was sequenced for a study of blood T cell repertoires in COVID-19 (dated by TCRdb to 2019 to 2021). Concerning the study at large: The collaborator samples originated in the United States, Italy and Spain and spanned the acute and convalescent phases of COVID-19. The prospective study material was composed of cDNA or gDNA derived from T cells, B-cell-depleted T cells, or PBMCs. Subjects who had been exposed to COVID-19, were actively infected with it, or had recovered from it provided the deeply sampled blood TCRbeta repertoires that made up the dataset. The repertoires were released in a freely available public database intended as a resource for research on the immune response to SARS-CoV-2. The samples were drawn from two sources: the first 160 participants of the ongoing ImmuneRACE study, and some 1,300 subjects contributed by 6 global collaborators. Nearly every sample came with metadata listing a de-identified subject ID, COVID-19 status, age in years and sex. Where available, HLA class I and class II types were taken from metadata supplied by the sample provider and were not determined by assay-based typing. On the study overall, not on this receptor specifically: Clinical and demographic metadata were provided uncurated, with the amount varying by source and participant.

This clone was detected only a few times. Its binding antigen is unknown. No clone much larger than this one lies a single base away; base qualities are absent. The immunoSEQ Assay, a bias-controlled multiplex PCR, was used to amplify TCRbeta CDR3 regions from genomic DNA. The authors' pipeline ran thus. Within the assay, amplification of reference gene primers was used to estimate how many nucleated cells each sample contained. To quantify the absolute abundance of each unique TCRbeta CDR3 rearrangement, sequence reads were collapsed and filtered. For each sample, productive Simpson clonality was calculated by taking the square root of Simpson's diversity index across productive rearrangements. TCRdb retrieved this table from immuneACCESS and kept in-frame rearrangements only. Not all clones are present; in checked studies, unresolved V genes account for under half, and no reason is known for the remainder. V and J calls and clone size are those listed in that table; D and trimming were worked out from the DNA. For this sample there are roughly 140,000 clones; around four fifths appear just once. The ten largest clonotypes hold about 4.2% of the sample.

The CDR3 goes from the cysteine to the phenylalanine over 17 residues. The DNA shown is the 51-base CDR3, in frame from base 1. CDR1 and CDR2 are read off the germline V gene as SGHVS and FQNEAQ. V sheds 2 bases and J sheds 7 bases, leaving 21 bases between their ends. The collaborating institutions used their own protocols to collect whole blood in K2EDTA tubes. For TCRbeta analysis, collaborator samples were shipped as frozen whole blood, as isolated PBMCs, or as DNA extracted from either sample type. The receptor was derived from an elderly woman with acute or convalescent COVID-19. The sequenced sample was peripheral blood. This sequence uses TRBV7-8 and TRBJ1-5; a weak D assignment points to TRBD1 (6 bases agree). The CDR3 region has the sequence CASSLSRGGRGRQPQHF. The base sequence is TGTGCCAGCAGCTTATCGAGGGGGGGCAGGGGAAGGCAGCCCCAGCATTTT.